Sequencing of this T cell receptor (beta chain) was carried out in a study of identical twins. V lost 10 bases to trimming and J lost 4 bases, with 14 bases between them. The germline gives CDR1 SEHNR, CDR2 FQNEAQ (reference sequence). CDR3 length: 13 residues. TCRdb processed the 5' RACE reads anew with MiXCR; each CDR3 protein has one entry. The sample has approximately 230,000 distinct CDR3 sequences, 6.5% seen once; the top ten hold just over 14%. Study-level findings and limits: Diverse VJ usage suggested most zero-insertion clonotypes were not invariant T cells.

This clonotype was seen ten or more times. Antigen: not known. These data also formed part of another study, on T cells expressing NK-cell markers. That source reports: HCMV seropositivity marked most of the eight sequenced donors; one was seronegative.

The sample was CD8+ T cells sorted from blood. The rearrangement uses TRBV7-9 and TRBJ2-1; no definite D call. The source is a woman between 18 and 29 years old in good health. CDR3 DNA: TGTGCCATAACTACTTCCAAGTACAATGAGCAGTTCTTC. Its translation is CAITTSKYNEQFF.